This entry concerns a single T cell receptor beta chain. Antigen: not known. The entry originates in a study of radiation and T cells in renal cell carcinoma. TCRdb's table, derived via immunoSEQ multiplex PCR, lists solely in-frame clones and lacks some. The sample contains 70,000 to 80,000 clones, 80% to 90% of which appear only once. Study outcomes and limitations: Top tumor clonotypes rose in blood 2 weeks post-radiation, then contracted.

CDR1 and CDR2 from the germline V gene are MDHEN and SYDVKM. Deletions cut 6 bases from V and 4 bases from J, with 10 bases between. The CDR3 is 13 amino acids. Time point described: blood 2 weeks post-SBRT. The treatment here: 15 Gy SBRT to primary tumor, nephrectomy 4 weeks later. This rearrangement joins TRBV28 to TRBJ1-5, with a weak D call TRBD1 (5 bases). This TCR was recovered from a woman aged 50 to 60 with renal cell carcinoma. The starting material was blood, obtained from a patient whose treatment included radiotherapy and nephrectomy. The CDR3 DNA is TGTGCCAGCAGGGGGGATCTTAATCAGCCCCAGCATTTT. Translated, it gives CASRGDLNQPQHF.